Below, 10 T cell receptor beta chains from the same sample are listed, as sequenced in a study of cytomegalovirus exposure and HLA in healthy donors. The study ran its PCR with 60 Vbeta and 13 Jbeta primers. TCRdb keeps only in-frame clones here, not all; method: immunoSEQ multiplex PCR. The sample lists about 110,000 clones, 60% to 80% seen once, with about 8.6% in the top ten. Sample: PBMCs. The receptors here all came from a man aged 18 to 35 in good health and CMV-seropositive.

This clone was detected only a few times. The CDR3 nucleotides read TGTGCCAGCAGCCCAAGCGGGTTAGCCGTCTCCTACAATGAGCAGTTCTTC. It encodes CASSPSGLAVSYNEQFF. The chain uses TRBV5-4 and TRBJ2-1; tentative D call: TRBD2 (6 bases). The V end was cut by 4 bases, the J end by 0 bases, with 17 bases between. This CDR3 is built from 17 residues. Looked up from germline, CDR1 is SGHNT and CDR2 is YYREEE (reference sequence). Based on the CDR3 plus reference TRBV5-4 and TRBJ2-1, the full variable domain is ETGVTQSPTHLIKTRGQQVTLRCSSQSGHNTVSWYQQALGQGPQFIFQYYREEENGRGNFPPRFSGLQFPNYSSELNVNALELDDSALYLCASSPSGLAVSYNEQFFGPGTRLTVL.

This clone was counted a few times. The J gene is TRBJ1-2, the V gene TRBV5-1; TRBD1 matches at 10 bases. Germline V gene sequence: CDR1 SGHRS, CDR2 YFSETQ. This CDR3 contains 13 residues. Trimming at V came to 3 bases and at J to 6 bases, leaving 2 bases not matched to a gene. CDR3 region: CASSSGQGDGYTF. The CDR3 nucleotides are TGCGCCAGCAGCTCTGGACAGGGGGATGGCTACACCTTC.

V gene TRBV5-1 combines with J gene TRBJ2-7; tentatively, D is TRBD1 (6 bases). Per the germline V gene, CDR1 is SGHRS and CDR2 is YFSETQ. This CDR3 region has 13 residues. V dropped 0 bases and J dropped 4 bases, with 8 bases sitting between them. CDR3 nucleotide sequence: TGCGCCAGCAGCTTGGACACAGGGTACGAGCAGTACGTC. It encodes CASSLDTGYEQYV.

This rearrangement joins TRBV27 to TRBJ2-1, with D tentatively TRBD1 (5 bases). The ends were cut back, 5 bases at V and 4 bases at J, with 9 bases in the middle. The CDR3 totals 13 residues. Germline CDR1 and CDR2: MNHEY and SMNVEV (reference sequence). CDR3 in amino acids: CASSRTGYNEQFF. The CDR3 DNA reads as TGTGCCAGCAGTCGAACAGGTTACAATGAGCAGTTCTTC.

The chain has TRBV7-3 and TRBJ2-5; 9 nucleotides line up with TRBD2. There are 15 residues in the CDR3. After removal of 2 bases from V and 5 bases from J, the junction contained 6 bases not matched to a gene. From germline, CDR1 is SGHTA and CDR2 FQGTGA. CDR3 nucleotides: TGTGCCAGCAGCTTAGCGGGGGGGCTTCGGGAGACCCAGTACTTC. The encoded protein is CASSLAGGLRETQYF.

The V gene is TRBV13, the J gene TRBJ1-3; D uncertain. The germline V gene has CDR1 PRHDT and CDR2 FYEKMQ (reference sequence). The CDR3 consists of 15 residues. The germline V and J ends were trimmed by 1 base and 2 bases, with 9 bases remaining between them. CDR3 DNA sequence: TGTGCCAGCAGCTTAGAAGGGAGAACTGGAAACACCATATATTTT. Translating gives CASSLEGRTGNTIYF.

In nucleotides, the CDR3 is TGTGCCAGCAGTCGACAGGGGGCAAGGGAAAAACTGTTTTTT. This encodes CASSRQGAREKLFF. J is TRBJ1-4 and V is TRBV6-5; TRBD1 matches 10 bases. V dropped 5 bases and J dropped 8; count of bases not matched to a gene: 5. CDR1 and CDR2 (germline): MNHEY, SVGAGI. The CDR3 runs to 14 residues.

V and J are TRBV28 and TRBJ2-4; 8 positions match TRBD2. There are 16 residues in the CDR3. Germline trimming cut 2 bases from V and 3 bases from J; bases unmatched to any gene: 6. Germline values: CDR1 MDHEN, CDR2 SYDVKM. The CDR3 here is CASSLAGGIVKNIQYF. CDR3 coding DNA: TGTGCCAGCAGTTTAGCGGGGGGAATAGTCAAAAACATTCAGTACTTC.

The chain is built from TRBV2 and TRBJ2-4; D call uncertain. Germline values: CDR1 SNHLY, CDR2 FYNNEI. This CDR3 is built from 15 residues. V gave up 6 bases and J gave up 7 bases, with 19 bases separating them. The CDR3 DNA reads as TGTGCCAGCAGAGGCGTCAAGGCGGATATTAACATTCAGTACTTC. Its protein is CASRGVKADINIQYF.

V and J are TRBV11-3 and TRBJ2-5; TRBD1 is a possible D gene (7 bases). Per the germline V gene, CDR1 is SGHNT and CDR2 is YENEEA. V was pared by 8 bases and J by 2 bases, with 15 bases between. CDR3 length equals 14 residues. The CDR3 nucleotides read TGTGCCAGCCCACAGGAGGGGGCTCAAGAGACCCAGTACTTC. Protein sequence: CASPQEGAQETQYF.